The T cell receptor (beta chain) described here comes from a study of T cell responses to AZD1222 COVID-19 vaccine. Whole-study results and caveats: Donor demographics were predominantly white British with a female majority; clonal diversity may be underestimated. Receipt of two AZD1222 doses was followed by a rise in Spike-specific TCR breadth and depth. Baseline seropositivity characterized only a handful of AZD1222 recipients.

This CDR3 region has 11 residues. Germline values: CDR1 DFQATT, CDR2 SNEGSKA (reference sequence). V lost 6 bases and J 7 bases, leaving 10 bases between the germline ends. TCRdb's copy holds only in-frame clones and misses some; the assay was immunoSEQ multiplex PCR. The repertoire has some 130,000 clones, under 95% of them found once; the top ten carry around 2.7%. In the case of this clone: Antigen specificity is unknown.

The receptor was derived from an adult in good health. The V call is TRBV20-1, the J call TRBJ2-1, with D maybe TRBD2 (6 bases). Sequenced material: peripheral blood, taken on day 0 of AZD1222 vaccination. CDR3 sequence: CSAPAGNEQFF. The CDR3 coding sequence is TGCAGTGCGCCGGCGGGGAATGAGCAGTTCTTC.